The rows below give T cell receptor beta chains drawn from one sample of a study of blood T cell repertoires in COVID-19. Only in-frame clones appear in the TCRdb table, and some are missing; sequencing was by immunoSEQ multiplex PCR. The repertoire holds 300,000 to 450,000 clones, with about 85% as singletons. Material: peripheral blood. The origin of the receptors is a woman in her late teens or twenties with acute or convalescent COVID-19. The conserved cysteine and the conserved F or W are not part of the CDR3 here.

V	J	CDR3
TRBV14	TRBJ1-1	ASSAQENTEAF
TRBV19	TRBJ2-5	ASSRQAQETQY
TRBV7-3	TRBJ1-6	ASRKRFGSPLH
TRBV6-6	TRBJ2-5	ASSYTSGGVSETQY
TRBV14	TRBJ2-3	ASSLYGTASTDTQY
TRBV7-3	TRBJ1-1	ASSFYGDTEAF
TRBV18	TRBJ2-7	ASSPPGGPYEQY
TRBV30	TRBJ1-4	AWSRGIATNEKLF
TRBV25-1	TRBJ1-4	ASSESDRVDEKLF
TRBV9	TRBJ1-4	ASSVTGGEKLF
TRBV29-1	TRBJ2-5	SSARGSKGKETQY
TRBV18	TRBJ1-1	ASSRKGQGETEAF
TRBV6-5	TRBJ1-5	ASNLQGIRNQPQH
TRBV10-3	TRBJ2-7	AISEGLAVSGEQY
TRBV7-9	TRBJ1-5	ASSLAETANQPQH
TRBV19	TRBJ2-2	ASSSRPTGVTGELF
TRBV6-5	TRBJ1-1	ASSYMGGTTEAF
TRBV5-1	TRBJ2-1	ASSPLAGGTQYNEQF
TRBV29-1	TRBJ2-7	SVEGGVSNHYEQY
TRBV11-3	TRBJ2-3	ASSSGTVADTQY
TRBV6-5	TRBJ1-1	ASSYRGGEAF
TRBV10-3	TRBJ1-3	AISGGGALSSGNTIY
TRBV18	TRBJ2-3	ASSAGLGLRDTQY
TRBV11-2	TRBJ2-5	ASSSRDIKETQY
TRBV24-1	TRBJ1-2	ATSSSSDRGGTNYGYT
TRBV7-8	TRBJ1-2	ASSLGGQGAVGYT
TRBV29-1	TRBJ2-7	SVLTGGRTYEQY
TRBV5-1	TRBJ1-6	ASSLFQGSESPLH
TRBV9	TRBJ2-1	ASSADYSYNEQF
TRBV6-1	TRBJ1-3	ASSLRGGGNTIY
TRBV2	TRBJ1-5	ASSQGASNQPQH
TRBV2	TRBJ2-7	ASSNGGSRQQY
TRBV3-1/TRBV3-2	TRBJ2-3	ASTRGTDTQY
TRBV29-1	TRBJ2-3	SVESGASVQADTQY
TRBV30	TRBJ1-1	AWGGLTEAF
TRBV16	TRBJ2-7	ASSPRDRDGISYEQY
TRBV19	TRBJ2-6	ASSPGGGSGANVLT
TRBV4-1	TRBJ2-7	ASSPRLWAGTYEQY
TRBV27	TRBJ1-5	ASKSGQYSNQPQH
TRBV7-8	TRBJ1-6	AVSRLDSSYNSPLH
TRBV3-1/TRBV3-2	TRBJ2-7	ASSQRGGGLSYEQY
TRBV27	TRBJ2-1	ASSLFGTPPYNEQF
TRBV11-2	TRBJ2-2	ASSLDPFPGNTGELF
TRBV7-8	TRBJ2-7	ASSQGACEQSSYEQY
TRBV6-5	TRBJ2-3	ASSYGADTDTQY
TRBV18	TRBJ2-7	ASSLPGLAGSYEQY
TRBV7-9	TRBJ2-7	ASSLRTDPSEQY
TRBV6-2/TRBV6-3	TRBJ2-1	ASSLGQGYNEQF
TRBV10-3	TRBJ2-1	AIGRVLGQGVYNEQF
TRBV9	TRBJ2-5	ASSVTWGLAGEGQY
TRBV27	TRBJ1-1	ASSSKSPTDTEAF
TRBV10-3	TRBJ1-1	AISDGQGKLSPEAF
TRBV7-3	TRBJ1-3	ASSGDSGNTIY
TRBV2	TRBJ1-5	ASSDSKGGDLDQPQH
TRBV29-1	TRBJ2-5	SPTDRAGSETQY
TRBV6-5	TRBJ1-5	ASSLGWGGNQPQH
TRBV18	TRBJ1-5	ASSTNSNQPQH
TRBV7-6	TRBJ1-1	ASSMGQGQAF
TRBV29-1	TRBJ1-1	SVGKRGNEAF
TRBV7-9	TRBJ1-1	ASSRTDGDTEAF